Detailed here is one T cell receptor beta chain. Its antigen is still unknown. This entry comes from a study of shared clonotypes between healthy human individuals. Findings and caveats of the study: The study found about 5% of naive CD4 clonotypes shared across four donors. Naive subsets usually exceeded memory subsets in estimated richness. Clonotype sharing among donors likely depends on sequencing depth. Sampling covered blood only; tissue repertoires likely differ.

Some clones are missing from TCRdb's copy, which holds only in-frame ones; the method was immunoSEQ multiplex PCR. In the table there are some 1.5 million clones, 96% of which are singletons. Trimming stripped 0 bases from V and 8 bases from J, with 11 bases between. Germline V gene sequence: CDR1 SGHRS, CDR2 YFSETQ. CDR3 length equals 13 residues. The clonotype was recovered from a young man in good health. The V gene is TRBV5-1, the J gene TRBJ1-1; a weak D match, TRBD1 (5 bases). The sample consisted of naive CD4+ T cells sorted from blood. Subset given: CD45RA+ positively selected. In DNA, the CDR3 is TGCGCCAGCAGCTTGGAACGTCGGGGGGAAGCTTTCTTT. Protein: CASSLERRGEAFF.